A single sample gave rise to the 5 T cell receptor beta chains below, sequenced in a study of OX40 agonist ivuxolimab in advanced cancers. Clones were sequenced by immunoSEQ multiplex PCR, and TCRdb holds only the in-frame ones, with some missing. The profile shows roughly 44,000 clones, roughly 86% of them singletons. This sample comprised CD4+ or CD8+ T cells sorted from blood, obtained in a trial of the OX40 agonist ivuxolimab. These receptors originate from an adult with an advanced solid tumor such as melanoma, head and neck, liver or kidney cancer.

The CDR3 DNA is TGTGCCAGCAGCCCATTGCTAGCGGGGCTCGACGAGCAGTACTTC. Its protein product is CASSPLLAGLDEQYF. The V gene is TRBV9, the J gene TRBJ2-7, with 9 bases identical to TRBD2. The junction had 10 bases not matched to a gene; V was cut back by 4 bases and J by 5 bases. Germline CDR1 reads SGDLS; CDR2 reads YYNGEE. This CDR3 spans 15 amino acids.

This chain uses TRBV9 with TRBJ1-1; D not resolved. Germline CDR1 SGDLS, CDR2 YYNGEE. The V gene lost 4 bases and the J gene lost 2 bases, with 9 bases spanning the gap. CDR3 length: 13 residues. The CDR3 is CASSLRRNTEAFF. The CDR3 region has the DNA TGTGCCAGCAGCCTACGACGAAACACTGAAGCTTTCTTT.

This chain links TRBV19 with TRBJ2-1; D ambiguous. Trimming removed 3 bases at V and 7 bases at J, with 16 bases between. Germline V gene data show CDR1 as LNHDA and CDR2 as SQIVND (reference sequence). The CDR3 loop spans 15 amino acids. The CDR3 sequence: CASSIPPGGRNEQFF. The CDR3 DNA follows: TGTGCCAGTAGTATTCCCCCGGGTGGAAGGAATGAGCAGTTCTTC. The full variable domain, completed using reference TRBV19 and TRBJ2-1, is DGGITQSPKYLFRKEGQNVTLSCEQNLNHDAMYWYRQDPGQGLRLIYYSQIVNDFQKGDIAEGYSVSREKKESFPLTVTSAQKNPTAFYLCASSIPPGGRNEQFFGPGTRLTVL.

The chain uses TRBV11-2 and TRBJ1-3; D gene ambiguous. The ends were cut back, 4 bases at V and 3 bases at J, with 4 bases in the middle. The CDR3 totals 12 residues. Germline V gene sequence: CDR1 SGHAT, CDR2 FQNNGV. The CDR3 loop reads CASSYDGNTIYF. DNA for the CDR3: TGTGCCAGCAGCTATGATGGAAACACCATATATTTT.

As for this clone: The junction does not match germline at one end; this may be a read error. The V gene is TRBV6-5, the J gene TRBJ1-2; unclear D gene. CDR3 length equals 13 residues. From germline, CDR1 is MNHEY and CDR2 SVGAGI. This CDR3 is CASSYSMAGLSYF. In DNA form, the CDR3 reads TGTGCCAGCAGTTACTCGATGGCGGGGTTGTCATACTTC.